Sequencing of this TCR beta chain was carried out in a study of shared clonotypes between healthy human individuals. Findings and limits, study-wide: Across subsets, estimated richness was generally greater for naive than for memory populations.

As for this clone: Its antigen is currently unknown.

Naive-designated CD8 cells lacked CD45RO, were positively enriched for CCR7, and omitted terminally differentiated effector memory CD45RA+ cells. The healthy adult donors were HIV-negative and reported no recent acute infections or vaccinations. The CDR3 runs to 13 residues. The germline gives CDR1 MNHEY, CDR2 SMNVEV (reference sequence). The ends lost 4 bases at V and 9 bases at J; junction bases unmatched: 5. Profiled with immunoSEQ multiplex PCR; TCRdb holds only in-frame clones, not every one. The table records approximately 840,000 clones, about 96% of them present only once. The chain is built from TRBV27 and TRBJ2-1; 8 bases match TRBD2. Sequenced sample: naive CD8+ T cells sorted from blood. This receptor was identified in a man in his thirties or forties in good health. CDR3 residues: CASSYTGTSEQFF. The CDR3 region has the DNA TGTGCCAGCAGTTATACAGGGACTAGTGAGCAGTTCTTC.